The 13 T cell receptor beta chains listed next were all sequenced from one sample in a study of early T cells in non-severe SARS-CoV-2 infection. MiXCR, run by TCRdb on the 5' RACE reads, gives a single entry per CDR3 protein. The sample includes some 70,000 distinct CDR3 sequences, less than 5% seen only once; the top ten take just under 5%. Sequencing was performed on whole blood. The receptor source for this set is an adult who was a healthcare worker with PCR-confirmed SARS-CoV-2 infection or an uninfected control (not recorded which).

This clonotype occurred many times. The rearrangement joins TRBV7-2 to TRBJ2-7; 11 bases line up with TRBD2. The germline V gene encodes CDR1 SGHTA and CDR2 FQGNSA. This CDR3 comprises 15 residues. V was clipped by 0 bases and J by 3 bases; unmatched bases: 1. The CDR3 coding sequence is TGTGCCAGCAGCTTAGCGGGACTAGCGGACTACGAGCAGTACTTC. Its translation: CASSLAGLADYEQYF.

The J gene is TRBJ1-1, the V gene TRBV24-1; 8 nucleotides line up with TRBD1. With V trimmed by 3 bases and J by 3 bases, 5 bases remained unmatched. CDR3 length equals 15 residues. Germline CDR1 KGHDR, CDR2 SFDVKD. In DNA, the CDR3 is TGTGCCACCAGTGATCCCAAACAGGGGGACACTGAAGCTTTCTTT. It codes for CATSDPKQGDTEAFF.

This clonotype has a count of ten or more. V is TRBV6-1 and J is TRBJ2-2; weak D call: TRBD1 (5 bases). The V end was cut by 0 bases, the J end by 0 bases, with 8 bases between. This CDR3 spans 16 amino acids. Germline CDR1 and CDR2: MNHNS and SASEGT. The CDR3 sequence: CASSEARQSNTGELFF. In nucleotides, the CDR3 is TGTGCCAGCAGTGAAGCTCGACAGTCGAACACCGGGGAGCTGTTTTTT.

The chain uses TRBV7-2 and TRBJ2-1; no clear D. V was trimmed by 0 bases and J by 4 bases, leaving 4 bases between them. The CDR3 contains 13 residues. Germline assignment: CDR1 SGHTA and CDR2 FQGNSA. The CDR3 DNA is TGTGCCAGCAGCTTAGCCTCTTACAATGAGCAGTTCTTC. Amino acid sequence: CASSLASYNEQFF.

This clonotype turned up a few times. The genes are TRBV27 and TRBJ1-2, with D possibly TRBD1 on 6 matching bases. Trimming left V 3 bases short and J 2 bases short, with 16 bases between. Per the germline V gene, CDR1 is MNHEY and CDR2 is SMNVEV (reference sequence). The CDR3 spans 16 residues. CDR3 sequence reads: CASSFSGVQGNYGYTF. The CDR3 DNA reads as TGTGCCAGCAGTTTTAGTGGTGTCCAGGGGAACTATGGCTACACCTTC.

In its sample, this clonotype was seen a few times. V and J are TRBV5-1 and TRBJ2-3; D not certain. This CDR3 is built from 15 residues. The germline V gene encodes CDR1 SGHRS and CDR2 YFSETQ. V lost 0 bases and J lost 1, with 9 bases in between. The CDR3 sequence is CASSLGQERTDTQYF. As DNA, the CDR3 is TGCGCCAGCAGCTTGGGGCAGGAGCGCACAGATACGCAGTATTTT.

This clonotype has a handful of counts. This chain joins TRBV11-2 and TRBJ2-7; 7 bases match TRBD2. The CDR3 has 15 amino acids. V trimming: 2 bases; J trimming: 5 bases; junction bases outside the gene matches: 9. CDR1 and CDR2 from the germline V gene are SGHAT and FQNNGV. The CDR3 bases are TGTGCCAGCAGCTTATTCACTGGGGGGGTGGACGAGCAGTACTTC. Amino acids: CASSLFTGGVDEQYF.

This clonotype was observed many times. The rearrangement joins TRBV7-9 to TRBJ1-1; 8 nucleotides agree with TRBD1. The CDR3 has 15 residues. Germline values: CDR1 SEHNR, CDR2 FQNEAQ (reference sequence). With 6 bases clipped from V and 3 bases from J, the junction kept 9 bases outside the gene matches. The CDR3, as DNA: TGTGCCAGCAGTGGGACAGGTGGGTTTTACACTGAAGCTTTCTTT. Protein sequence: CASSGTGGFYTEAFF. The full variable domain, rest sourced from reference TRBV7-9 and TRBJ1-1, is DTGVSQNPRHKITKRGQNVTFRCDPISEHNRLYWYRQTLGQGPEFLTYFQNEAQLEKSRLLSDRFSAERPKGSFSTLEIQRTEQGDSAMYLCASSGTGGFYTEAFFGQGTRLTVV.

This clonotype came up many times. V is TRBV20-1 and J is TRBJ2-7; D is uncertain. Germline V CDR1 and CDR2: DFQATT, SNEGSKA (reference sequence). The germline V and J ends were trimmed by 1 base and 0 bases, with 19 bases remaining between them. This CDR3 comprises 17 residues. The CDR3 spells CSARGSRVGPRSYEQYF. The CDR3 nucleotides read TGCAGTGCTAGAGGCAGTCGTGTCGGACCGCGCTCCTACGAGCAGTACTTC.

The chain joins TRBV7-2 to TRBJ2-7; possible D gene TRBD1, 5 bases. Germline loops: CDR1 SGHTA, CDR2 FQGNSA. CDR3 length equals 14 residues. Trimming left V 5 bases short and J 0 bases short, with 11 bases between. The CDR3 DNA follows: TGTGCCAGCAGCCTCGACAGATACTCCTACGAGCAGTACTTC. Protein product: CASSLDRYSYEQYF.

The chain combines TRBV24-1 with TRBJ2-1; TRBD1 aligns across 11 bases. CDR3 length: 15 residues. Germline values: CDR1 KGHDR, CDR2 SFDVKD. Unmatched junction bases numbered 2, after V lost 4 bases and J lost 4 bases. CDR3 residues: CATSEGDRGYNEQFF. The CDR3, as DNA: TGTGCCACCAGTGAGGGGGACAGGGGGTACAATGAGCAGTTCTTC.

The J gene is TRBJ2-3, the V gene TRBV5-8; possibly TRBD2 for D (6 bases). V was clipped by 3 bases and J by 7 bases, with 9 bases between them. Germline CDR1 reads SGHTS; CDR2 reads YDEGEE. The CDR3 is 12 amino acids. DNA of the CDR3: TGTGCCAGCAGCTGGGAGGAGAATACGCAGTATTTT. It yields the protein CASSWEENTQYF. The whole variable domain, remainder taken from reference TRBV5-8 and TRBJ2-3, is EAGVTQSPTHLIKTRGQQATLRCSPISGHTSVYWYQQALGLGLQFLLWYDEGEERNRGNFPPRFSGRQFPNYSSELNVNALELEDSALYLCASSWEENTQYFGPGTRLTVL.

This clonotype was found many times. This chain joins TRBV20-1 and TRBJ1-1; D remains ambiguous. This CDR3 comprises 15 residues. Trimming left V 4 bases short and J 3 bases short, with 18 bases between. The germline V gene has CDR1 DFQATT and CDR2 SNEGSKA (reference sequence). This CDR3 is CSATTGVGLDTEAFF. The CDR3 nucleotides are TGCAGTGCTACGACTGGGGTAGGGTTGGACACTGAAGCTTTCTTT.